These T cell receptor beta chains were read from a single sample in a study of monozygotic twins with inflammatory bowel disease. TCRdb re-called the 5' RACE reads and shows each CDR3 protein once, DNA omitted. The repertoire table contains around 400,000 distinct CDR3 sequences. The sample consisted of blood. The receptors were sampled from a human donor with ulcerative colitis or Crohn's disease, or a healthy co-twin of an affected twin (not recorded which). Both conserved end residues are part of each CDR3.

J: TRBJ1-4; V: TRBV5-5; CDR3: CASSTQDRGPDEKLFF
J: TRBJ2-1; V: TRBV6-6; CDR3: CAIKRGGGYDEQFF
J: TRBJ2-3; V: TRBV5-1; CDR3: CASSLESSVFDTQYF
J: TRBJ2-5; V: TRBV7-9; CDR3: CASTHGLFPETQYF
J: TRBJ1-4; V: TRBV7-2; CDR3: CASSPRGENEKLFF
J: TRBJ2-2; V: TRBV5-1; CDR3: CASSLDRGDTGELFF
J: TRBJ2-2; V: TRBV24-1; CDR3: CATSAVTANTGELFF
J: TRBJ1-6; V: TRBV7-2; CDR3: CASSIDRYSPLHF
J: TRBJ1-6; V: TRBV4-3; CDR3: CASSQGQINSPLHF
J: TRBJ2-7; V: TRBV5-1; CDR3: CASSVDSGTGSKEQYF
J: TRBJ2-5; V: TRBV20-1; CDR3: CAQRYQETQYF
J: TRBJ1-1; V: TRBV30; CDR3: CAWSVSGGFSEAFF
J: TRBJ2-7; V: TRBV19; CDR3: CASSTQPLGEQYF
J: TRBJ2-3; V: TRBV30; CDR3: CAWSVRGAGFPDTQYF
J: TRBJ2-3; V: TRBV5-1; CDR3: CASSLDTAISTDTQYF
J: TRBJ1-4; V: TRBV9; CDR3: CASSRSGGTNEKLFF
J: TRBJ2-5; V: TRBV29-1; CDR3: CSVGTGGTGKTQYF
J: TRBJ1-3; V: TRBV7-2; CDR3: CASSPAIKSGNTIYF
J: TRBJ2-2; V: TRBV5-1; CDR3: CASSLARLGELFF
J: TRBJ2-2; V: TRBV5-4; CDR3: CASSASGTVAGELFF
J: TRBJ1-1; V: TRBV12-3/TRBV12-4; CDR3: CASSLGQGAAFF
J: TRBJ2-7; V: TRBV3-1; CDR3: CASSQIDEQYF
J: TRBJ2-7; V: TRBV12-3/TRBV12-4; CDR3: CASSARLAGVVYEQYF
J: TRBJ2-1; V: TRBV10-3; CDR3: CAISESRAGRDNEQFF